These 25 T cell receptor beta chains originate from one sample sequenced in a study of cytomegalovirus exposure and HLA in healthy donors. Generated by immunoSEQ multiplex PCR, the TCRdb table keeps only in-frame clones and is missing some. The repertoire holds over 110,000 clones, with around 90% as singletons. The source material was PBMCs. These receptors were obtained from a man between 18 and 29 years old in good health and CMV-seropositive.

The chain links TRBV6-6 to TRBJ1-2; maybe TRBD1 (6 bases). V was pared by 5 bases and J by 3 bases, with 10 bases between. Germline lookup yields CDR1 MNHNY and CDR2 SVGAGI (reference sequence). This CDR3 comprises 13 residues. CDR3 nucleotides: TGTGCCAGCAGTGGTGGGACATACTATGGCTACACCTTC. Translation: CASSGGTYYGYTF.

V usage is TRBV2 and J usage is TRBJ2-1, with TRBD2 as a possible D gene (6 bases). Germline CDR1 reads SNHLY; CDR2 reads FYNNEI. The CDR3 length is 13 residues. The V end was cut by 5 bases, the J end by 3 bases, with 8 bases between. The CDR3 protein is CASSLRDYNEQFF. For the CDR3, the DNA is TGTGCCAGCAGTCTGCGGGACTACAATGAGCAGTTCTTC. The full variable domain, its missing parts supplied by reference TRBV2 and TRBJ2-1, is EPEVTQTPSHQVTQMGQEVILRCVPISNHLYFYWYRQILGQKVEFLVSFYNNEISEKSEIFDDQFSVERPDGSNFTLKIRSTKLEDSAMYFCASSLRDYNEQFFGPGTRLTVL.

The chain uses TRBV28 and TRBJ1-2, with D unresolved. The V end was cut by 5 bases, the J end by 0 bases, with 4 bases between. This CDR3 spans 12 amino acids. CDR1 and CDR2 from the germline V gene are MDHEN and SYDVKM. Here the CDR3 reads CASSPSNYGYTF. The DNA of the CDR3 is TGTGCCAGCAGTCCTTCTAACTATGGCTACACCTTC.

The sample holds one count of this clone. J is TRBJ2-1 and V is TRBV19; 9 nucleotides line up with TRBD1. CDR3 size: 16 residues. V gave up 5 bases and J gave up 9 bases; unmatched junction bases: 14. The germline V gene has CDR1 LNHDA and CDR2 SQIVND (reference sequence). The CDR3 nucleotides read TGTGCCAGTAGTCTCCGACAGGGGGATTCTAGGGGTGAGCAGTTCTTC. It codes for CASSLRQGDSRGEQFF. Together with reference TRBV19 and TRBJ2-1, the CDR3 gives the full variable domain: DGGITQSPKYLFRKEGQNVTLSCEQNLNHDAMYWYRQDPGQGLRLIYYSQIVNDFQKGDIAEGYSVSREKKESFPLTVTSAQKNPTAFYLCASSLRQGDSRGEQFFGPGTRLTVL.

To note about this clone: This sample includes further DNA sequences coding for the same CDR3. The rearrangement joins TRBV18 to TRBJ1-1; tentatively, D is TRBD1 (5 bases). In germline, CDR1 is KGHSH, CDR2 LQKENI. The ends were cut back, 2 bases at V and 1 base at J, with 5 bases in the middle. The CDR3 totals 13 residues. CDR3 coding DNA: TGTGCCAGCTCACCAACAGGGAACACTGAAGCTTTCTTT. Its protein is CASSPTGNTEAFF. Together with reference TRBV18 and TRBJ1-1, the CDR3 gives the full variable domain: NAGVMQNPRHLVRRRGQEARLRCSPMKGHSHVYWYRQLPEEGLKFMVYLQKENIIDESGMPKERFSAEFPKEGPSILRIQQVVRGDSAAYFCASSPTGNTEAFFGQGTRLTVV.

The genes are TRBV7-9 and TRBJ1-5; 9 positions agree with TRBD1. The V segment lost 5 bases and the J segment 3 bases; nucleotides outside the gene matches: 5. The CDR3 loop spans 15 amino acids. CDR1 is SEHNR and CDR2 is FQNEAQ in the germline V gene (reference sequence). CDR3 nucleotides: TGTGCCAGCAGCCTGGGGACAGGGATCAATCAGCCCCAGCATTTT. Translating it yields CASSLGTGINQPQHF.

The chain combines TRBV19 with TRBJ2-5; 9 nucleotides align to TRBD1. Trimming at V came to 6 bases and at J to 3 bases, leaving 2 bases not matched to a gene. Germline values: CDR1 LNHDA, CDR2 SQIVND (reference sequence). This CDR3 region has 13 residues. CDR3 bases: TGTGCCAGTAGCCGGGACAGGGAAGAGACCCAGTACTTC. Translation: CASSRDREETQYF.

V is TRBV7-3 and J is TRBJ2-1; the match to TRBD2 covers 11 bases. The V and J ends lost 3 bases and 2 bases, in that order; junction bases with no gene match: 0. Looked up from germline, CDR1 is SGHTA and CDR2 is FQGTGA. The CDR3 extends over 15 amino acids. CDR3 amino acids: CASSLGLAAYNEQFF. CDR3 in DNA: TGTGCCAGCAGCTTGGGACTAGCGGCCTACAATGAGCAGTTCTTC.

The J gene is TRBJ1-5, the V gene TRBV27; 8 nucleotides line up with TRBD1. The J segment lost 6 bases and the V segment lost 7 bases, leaving 8 bases of the junction unmatched. The CDR3 contains 14 residues. Germline CDR1 is MNHEY and CDR2 is SMNVEV (reference sequence). CDR3 protein: CASTSGQGAQPQHF. DNA for the CDR3: TGTGCCAGCACCTCGGGTCAGGGGGCTCAGCCCCAGCATTTT.

The chain links TRBV4-2 to TRBJ2-1, with TRBD2 matching over 7 bases. CDR1 is LGHNA and CDR2 is YNFKEQ in the germline V gene. Unmatched junction bases numbered 8, after V lost 0 bases and J lost 9 bases. This CDR3 contains 15 residues. The CDR3 DNA is TGTGCCAGCAGCCAAGACCCTAGCGGCGTCACTGAGCAGTTCTTC. It translates to CASSQDPSGVTEQFF.

The chain has TRBV9 and TRBJ1-2; 8 positions match TRBD1. Per germline, CDR1 SGDLS and CDR2 YYNGEE. V shed 4 bases and J 4 bases; nucleotides not matched to a gene: 6. The CDR3 runs to 14 residues. CDR3 in DNA: TGTGCCAGCAGCCCCGAAGGACAGGGCTATGGCTACACCTTC. Its translation: CASSPEGQGYGYTF. The complete variable domain, with remaining parts taken from reference TRBV9 and TRBJ1-2, reads DSGVTQTPKHLITATGQRVTLRCSPRSGDLSVYWYQQSLDQGLQFLIQYYNGEERAKGNILERFSAQQFPDLHSELNLSSLELGDSALYFCASSPEGQGYGYTFGSGTRLTVV.

A few counts support this clone. The rearrangement uses TRBV7-6 and TRBJ1-2; TRBD1 might be the D (6 bases). V dropped 2 bases and J dropped 2 bases, with 12 bases sitting between them. CDR3 length: 15 residues. Germline CDR1 is SGHVS and CDR2 is FNYEAQ. The CDR3 DNA is TGTGCCAGCAGCTTATTGGGGGGGCCGAACTATGGCTACACCTTC. Translating gives CASSLLGGPNYGYTF.

The chain links TRBV11-2 to TRBJ2-3, with 9 positions matching TRBD1. This CDR3 comprises 16 residues. CDR1 is SGHAT, CDR2 FQNNGV, per germline. V shed 3 bases, J shed 0 bases, and the junction held 4 bases outside the gene matches. CDR3 sequence: CASSFTGTGSTDTQYF. DNA of the CDR3: TGTGCCAGCAGCTTCACCGGGACAGGGAGCACAGATACGCAGTATTTT.

The chain is built from TRBV5-4 and TRBJ2-5, with 10 bases that match TRBD2. V gave up 6 bases and J gave up 1 base; unmatched junction bases: 0. CDR1 SGHNT and CDR2 YYREEE come from the germline V gene (reference sequence). The CDR3 spans 13 residues. CDR3 in DNA: TGTGCCAGCACTAGCGGGGGCCAAGAGACCCAGTACTTC. It codes for CASTSGGQETQYF.

V gene TRBV18 combines with J gene TRBJ2-1; 10 bases match TRBD1. The junction had 6 bases not matched to a gene; V was cut back by 4 bases and J by 6 bases. The CDR3 has 15 residues. Germline CDR1 reads KGHSH; CDR2 reads LQKENI. CDR3 loop: CASSQDRGDFNEQFF. CDR3 nucleotide sequence: TGTGCCAGCTCACAGGACAGGGGGGACTTCAATGAGCAGTTCTTC.

Here the CDR3 DNA reads TGTGCCTGGACCAGACAGGGCTACGAGCAGTACTTC. The encoded protein is CAWTRQGYEQYF. The J gene is TRBJ2-7, the V gene TRBV30; the match to TRBD1 covers 7 bases. J was trimmed by 3 bases and V by 4 bases; bases with no gene match: 3. Germline CDR1 reads GTSNPN; CDR2 reads SVGIG (reference sequence). The CDR3 loop spans 12 amino acids.

This chain joins TRBV6-5 and TRBJ1-4; TRBD1 aligns across 8 bases. CDR3 length: 15 amino acids. J lost 3 bases, V lost 6 bases, and 6 bases had no gene match. Per the germline V gene, CDR1 is MNHEY and CDR2 is SVGAGI. The CDR3 nucleotides are TGTGCCAGCAGCTCCAGGGGGCTGGCTAATGAAAAACTGTTTTTT. Its protein product is CASSSRGLANEKLFF.

The CDR3 spells CASSSGGVAKNIQYF. In DNA form, the CDR3 reads TGTGCCAGCAGTTCGGGGGGGGTAGCCAAAAACATTCAGTACTTC. This chain joins TRBV6-5 and TRBJ2-4; 8 bases fit TRBD2. Losses at the gene ends were 4 bases for V and 0 bases for J; bases not matched to a gene: 2. The CDR3 runs 15 residues. Germline V gene data show CDR1 as MNHEY and CDR2 as SVGAGI.

The rearrangement links TRBV27 to TRBJ1-5; D gene ambiguous. Trimming shortened V by 5 bases and J by 4 bases, and 12 bases separated the two germline ends. CDR1 and CDR2 (germline): MNHEY, SMNVEV (reference sequence). The CDR3 runs 14 residues. The CDR3 DNA is TGTGCCAGCAGTCCCAACATGGCAAATCAGCCCCAGCATTTT. It is translated as CASSPNMANQPQHF.

V gene TRBV27 combines with J gene TRBJ2-7; TRBD2 matches at 7 bases. V shed 2 bases and J 4 bases; nucleotides not matched to a gene: 14. The CDR3 length is 17 residues. Germline assignment: CDR1 MNHEY and CDR2 SMNVEV (reference sequence). In DNA, the CDR3 is TGTGCCAGCAGTTTAGTAGCGGGCGCGGCACCCTCGTACGAGCAGTACTTC. Protein product: CASSLVAGAAPSYEQYF.

The chain links TRBV19 to TRBJ2-3; 15 bases align to TRBD2. Germline V gene sequence: CDR1 LNHDA, CDR2 SQIVND (reference sequence). V dropped 3 bases and J dropped 3; count of bases not matched to a gene: 7. The length of the CDR3 is 18 residues. CDR3 in amino acids: CASSIRGLAGGGTDTQYF. CDR3 in DNA: TGTGCCAGTAGTATTCGAGGACTAGCGGGAGGGGGTACAGATACGCAGTATTTT.

The chain is built from TRBV5-1 and TRBJ2-5, with 7 bases lining up with TRBD1. The CDR3 is 15 amino acids. Germline CDR1 SGHRS, CDR2 YFSETQ. Losses at the gene ends were 2 bases for V and 5 bases for J; bases not matched to a gene: 9. CDR3 DNA: TGCGCCAGCAGCTTTGCCGGGACAGTAGCCGAGACCCAGTACTTC. This encodes CASSFAGTVAETQYF.

V and J are TRBV10-1 and TRBJ2-1; D is possibly TRBD1 (6 bases). From germline, CDR1 is WNHNN and CDR2 SYGVQD (reference sequence). Trimming stripped 0 bases from V and 8 bases from J, with 8 bases between. This CDR3 contains 13 residues. The CDR3 reads CASSESYRDEQFF. CDR3 DNA sequence: TGCGCCAGCAGTGAGTCGTACAGGGATGAGCAGTTCTTC.

There are a few counts of this clone. This chain joins TRBV30 and TRBJ1-5, with D perhaps matching TRBD1 (6 bases). The CDR3 spans 13 residues. V was clipped by 2 bases and J by 5 bases, with 10 bases between them. Germline CDR1 GTSNPN, CDR2 SVGIG (reference sequence). The CDR3 region is CAWSPRGDQPQHF. For the CDR3, the DNA is TGTGCCTGGAGTCCCAGGGGTGATCAGCCCCAGCATTTT. Full variable domain (rest looked up from reference TRBV30 and TRBJ1-5): SQTIHQWPATLVQPVGSPLSLECTVEGTSNPNLYWYRQAAGRGLQLLFYSVGIGQISSEVPQNLSASRPQDRQFILSSKKLLLSDSGFYLCAWSPRGDQPQHFGDGTRLSIL.

The chain couples TRBV2 to TRBJ2-1; 7 nucleotides align to TRBD1. J lost 5 bases, V lost 4 bases, and 2 bases had no gene match. CDR1 and CDR2 (germline): SNHLY, FYNNEI. CDR3 length equals 13 residues. The CDR3 region has the DNA TGTGCCAGCAGTGGGACAGGAGACAATGAGCAGTTCTTC. Amino acid sequence: CASSGTGDNEQFF.